This T cell receptor beta chain was retrieved from a study of PD-L1 blockade in urothelial cancer. Germline CDR1 is LNHDA and CDR2 is SQIVND (reference sequence). V shed 5 bases and J shed 5 bases, with 12 bases lying between them. The CDR3 is made up of 13 amino acids. Assay: immunoSEQ multiplex PCR; the TCRdb copy retains only in-frame clones and omits some. The table includes under 40,000 clones, 65% to 90% detected once. This TCR came from a man aged 60-69 years with urothelial cancer. The chain combines TRBV19 with TRBJ1-1; the D is unclear. Material: PBMCs, obtained around atezolizumab (anti-PD-L1) treatment. CDR3 DNA: TGTGCCAGTAGTCCTGAAGGAGGGACTGAAGCTTTCTTT. Protein sequence: CASSPEGGTEAFF.